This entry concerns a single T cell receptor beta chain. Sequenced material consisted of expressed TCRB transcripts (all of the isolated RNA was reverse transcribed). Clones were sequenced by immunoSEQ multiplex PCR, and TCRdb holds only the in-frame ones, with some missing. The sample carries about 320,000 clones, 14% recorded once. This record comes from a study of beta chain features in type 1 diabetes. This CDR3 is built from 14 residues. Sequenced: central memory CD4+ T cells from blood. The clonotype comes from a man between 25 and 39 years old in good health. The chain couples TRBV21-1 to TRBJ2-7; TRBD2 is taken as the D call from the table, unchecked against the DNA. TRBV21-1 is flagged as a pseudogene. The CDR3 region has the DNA TGTGCCAGCAGCGGTTTAGCCCCAACTAGCGAGCAGTACTTC. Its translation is CASSGLAPTSEQYF.